Given below is one T cell receptor (beta chain) in context. Its matching antigen is unknown. The study ran its PCR with 60 Vbeta and 13 Jbeta primers. Assay used: immunoSEQ multiplex PCR; TCRdb lists only in-frame clones, some missing. The sample carries roughly 150,000 clones, 75% recorded once. The data belong to a study of cytomegalovirus exposure and HLA in healthy donors. Findings of the study overall: The productive fraction for most TCR beta V segments was about 87% or about 30% in an earlier analysis. Most sequenced TCRs were rare (though some public TCRs occurred in many donors).

V trimming: 4 bases; J trimming: 9 bases; junction bases outside the gene matches: 12. Germline-derived CDR1 and CDR2 are MRHNA and SNTAGT. This CDR3 region has 16 residues. This receptor was obtained from a female donor in good health and CMV-seronegative. Material for sequencing was PBMCs. The V call is TRBV6-4, the J call TRBJ2-1; the match to TRBD2 covers 10 bases. The DNA for the CDR3 is TGTGCCAGCAGTGCCAGGGCTAGCGGGGGTCGCGGTGAGCAGTTCTTC. Translation: CASSARASGGRGEQFF.